This TCR beta chain was profiled in a study of Ad26.COV2.S vaccination and SARS-CoV-2 variants. Treatment reported: approximately 18 received Ad26.COV2.S at low or high dose, single or two shots; about 5 received placebo; per-sample allocation not given. It was on day 63 after the first vaccine or placebo injection that samples were taken. In this sample, this clone turned up a few times. Assay: immunoSEQ multiplex PCR; the TCRdb copy retains only in-frame clones and omits some. The repertoire includes about 480,000 clones, roughly 87% of them detected once, and 9.5% to 15% sits in the top ten. This TCR came from a person between 18 and 60 years old who received the Ad26.COV2.S COVID-19 vaccine or a placebo. The starting material was peripheral blood, obtained in a trial of Ad26.COV2.S vaccine versus placebo.

This chain's CDR3 is CASSLAIGTEAFF. Written as DNA, the CDR3 is TGTGCCAGCAGCTTAGCTATTGGGACTGAAGCTTTCTTT. This sequence joins TRBV13 and TRBJ1-1, with D unclear. The CDR3 has 13 amino acids. Germline loops: CDR1 PRHDT, CDR2 FYEKMQ (reference sequence). V was clipped by 1 base and J by 5 bases, with 8 bases between them.